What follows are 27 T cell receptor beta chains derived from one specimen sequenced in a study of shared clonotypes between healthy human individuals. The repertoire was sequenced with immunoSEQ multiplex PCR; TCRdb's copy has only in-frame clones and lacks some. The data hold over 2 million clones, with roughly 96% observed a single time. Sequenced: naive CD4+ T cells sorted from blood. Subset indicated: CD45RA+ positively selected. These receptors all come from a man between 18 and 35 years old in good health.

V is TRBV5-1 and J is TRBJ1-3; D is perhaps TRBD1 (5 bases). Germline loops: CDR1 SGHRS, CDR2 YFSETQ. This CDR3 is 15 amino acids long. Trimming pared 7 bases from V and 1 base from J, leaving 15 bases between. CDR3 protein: CASSSTGTSGNTIYF. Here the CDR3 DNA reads TGCGCCAGCTCCTCAACAGGAACTTCTGGAAACACCATATATTTT.

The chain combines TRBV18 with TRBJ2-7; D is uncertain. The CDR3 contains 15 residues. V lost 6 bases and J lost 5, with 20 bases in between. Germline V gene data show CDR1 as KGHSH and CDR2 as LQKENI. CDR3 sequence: CASSPDSGSLHEQYF. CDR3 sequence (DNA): TGTGCCAGCTCCCCCGATTCGGGCAGTCTCCACGAGCAGTACTTC.

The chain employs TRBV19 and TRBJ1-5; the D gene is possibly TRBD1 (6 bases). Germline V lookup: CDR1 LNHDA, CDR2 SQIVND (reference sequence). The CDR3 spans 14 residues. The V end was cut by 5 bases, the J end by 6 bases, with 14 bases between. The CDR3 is CASSRPGGLQPQHF. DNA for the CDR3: TGTGCCAGTAGTCGTCCGGGGGGGCTTCAGCCCCAGCATTTT.

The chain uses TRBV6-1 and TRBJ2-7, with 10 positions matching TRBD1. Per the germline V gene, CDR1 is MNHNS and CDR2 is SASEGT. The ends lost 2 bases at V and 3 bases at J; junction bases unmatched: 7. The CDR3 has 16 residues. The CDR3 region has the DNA TGTGCCAGCAGTGAAATTGGGGGACAGGGGATCTACGAGCAGTACTTC. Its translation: CASSEIGGQGIYEQYF.

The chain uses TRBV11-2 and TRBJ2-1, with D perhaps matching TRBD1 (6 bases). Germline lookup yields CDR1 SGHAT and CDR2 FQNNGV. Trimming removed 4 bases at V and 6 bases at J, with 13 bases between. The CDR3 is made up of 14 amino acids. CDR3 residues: CASSSSRTVNEQFF. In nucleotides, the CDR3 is TGTGCCAGCAGCTCGTCTCGGACAGTCAATGAGCAGTTCTTC.

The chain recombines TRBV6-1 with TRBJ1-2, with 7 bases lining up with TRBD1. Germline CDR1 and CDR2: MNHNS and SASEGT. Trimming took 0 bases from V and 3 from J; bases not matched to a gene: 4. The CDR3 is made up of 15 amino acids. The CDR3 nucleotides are TGTGCCAGCAGTGAAGCCTCCACAGGGGACTATGGCTACACCTTC. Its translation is CASSEASTGDYGYTF.

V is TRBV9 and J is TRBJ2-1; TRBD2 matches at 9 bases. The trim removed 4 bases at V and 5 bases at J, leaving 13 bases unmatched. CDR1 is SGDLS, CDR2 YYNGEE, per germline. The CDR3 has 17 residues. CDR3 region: CASSTRPAGGSDNEQFF. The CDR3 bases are TGTGCCAGCAGCACCCGACCAGCGGGAGGTTCAGACAATGAGCAGTTCTTC.

The CDR3 loop is CASSGQKRGGNLYEQYF. The CDR3 DNA sequence: TGTGCCAGCAGCGGCCAAAAGCGGGGGGGAAATCTCTACGAGCAGTACTTC. The J gene is TRBJ2-7, the V gene TRBV28, with 10 bases matching TRBD2. Germline CDR1 reads MDHEN; CDR2 reads SYDVKM. The J segment lost 3 bases and the V segment lost 6 bases, leaving 14 bases of the junction unmatched. The CDR3 runs to 17 residues. The whole variable domain, filled in from reference TRBV28 and TRBJ2-7, reads DVKVTQSSRYLVKRTGEKVFLECVQDMDHENMFWYRQDPGLGLRLIYFSYDVKMKEKGDIPEGYSVSREKKERFSLILESASTNQTSMYLCASSGQKRGGNLYEQYFGPGTRLTVT.

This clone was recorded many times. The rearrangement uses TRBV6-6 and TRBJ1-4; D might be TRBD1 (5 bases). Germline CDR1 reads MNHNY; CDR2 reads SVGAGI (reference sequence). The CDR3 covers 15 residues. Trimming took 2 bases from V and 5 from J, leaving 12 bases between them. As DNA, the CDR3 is TGTGCCAGCAGTTACCTGGGACTAGGGAATGAAAAACTGTTTTTT. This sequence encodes CASSYLGLGNEKLFF.

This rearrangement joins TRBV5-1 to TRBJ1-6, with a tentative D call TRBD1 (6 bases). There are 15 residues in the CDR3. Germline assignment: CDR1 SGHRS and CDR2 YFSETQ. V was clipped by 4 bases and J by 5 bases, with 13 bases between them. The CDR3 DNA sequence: TGCGCCAGCAGCGGTCTAGGGGGTAATAATTCACCCCTCCACTTT. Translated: CASSGLGGNNSPLHF. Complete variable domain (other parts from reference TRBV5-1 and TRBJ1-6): KAGVTQTPRYLIKTRGQQVTLSCSPISGHRSVSWYQQTPGQGLQFLFEYFSETQRNKGNFPGRFSGRQFSNSRSEMNVSTLELGDSALYLCASSGLGGNNSPLHFGNGTRLTVT.

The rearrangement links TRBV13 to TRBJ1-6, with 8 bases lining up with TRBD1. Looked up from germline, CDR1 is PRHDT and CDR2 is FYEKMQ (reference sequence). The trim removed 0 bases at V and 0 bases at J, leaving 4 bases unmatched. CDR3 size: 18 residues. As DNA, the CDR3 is TGTGCCAGCAGCTTAGGTTGGGACAGGAGCTCCTATAATTCACCCCTCCACTTT. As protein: CASSLGWDRSSYNSPLHF.

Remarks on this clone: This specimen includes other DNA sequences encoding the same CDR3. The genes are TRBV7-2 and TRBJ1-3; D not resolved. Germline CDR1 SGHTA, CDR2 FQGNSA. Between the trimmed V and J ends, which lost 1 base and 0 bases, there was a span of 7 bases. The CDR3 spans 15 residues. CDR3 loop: CASSLEGNSGNTIYF. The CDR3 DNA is TGTGCCAGCAGCTTAGAAGGGAACTCTGGAAACACCATATATTTT.

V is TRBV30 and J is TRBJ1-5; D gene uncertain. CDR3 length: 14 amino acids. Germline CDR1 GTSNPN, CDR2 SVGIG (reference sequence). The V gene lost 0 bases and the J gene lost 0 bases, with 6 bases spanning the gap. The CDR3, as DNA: TGTGCCTGGAGTGTAACCCATAGCAATCAGCCCCAGCATTTT. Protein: CAWSVTHSNQPQHF.

The DNA of the CDR3 is TGCGCCAGCAGCTTGGTACCGGGCCGCTCCTACAATGAGCAGTTCTTC. This sequence encodes CASSLVPGRSYNEQFF. The J gene is TRBJ2-1, the V gene TRBV5-1; the D is unclear. V lost 0 bases, J lost 0 bases, and 10 bases lay in between. CDR1 is SGHRS and CDR2 is YFSETQ in the germline V gene. This CDR3 contains 16 residues.

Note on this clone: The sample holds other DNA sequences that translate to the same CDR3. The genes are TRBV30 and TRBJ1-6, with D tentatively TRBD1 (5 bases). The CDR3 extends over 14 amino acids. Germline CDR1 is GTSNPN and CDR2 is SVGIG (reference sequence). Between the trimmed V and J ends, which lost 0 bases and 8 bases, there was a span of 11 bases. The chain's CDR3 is CAWSVRRGDSPLHF. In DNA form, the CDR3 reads TGTGCCTGGAGTGTACGTAGGGGCGATTCACCCCTCCACTTT. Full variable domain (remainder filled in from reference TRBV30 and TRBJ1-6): SQTIHQWPATLVQPVGSPLSLECTVEGTSNPNLYWYRQAAGRGLQLLFYSVGIGQISSEVPQNLSASRPQDRQFILSSKKLLLSDSGFYLCAWSVRRGDSPLHFGNGTRLTVT.

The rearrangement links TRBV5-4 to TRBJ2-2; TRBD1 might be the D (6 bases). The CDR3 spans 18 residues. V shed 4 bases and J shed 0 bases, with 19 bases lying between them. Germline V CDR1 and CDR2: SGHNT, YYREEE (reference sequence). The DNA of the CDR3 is TGTGCCAGCAGCCTCACCCAGGGGCGGGCTCCGAACACCGGGGAGCTGTTTTTT. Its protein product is CASSLTQGRAPNTGELFF.

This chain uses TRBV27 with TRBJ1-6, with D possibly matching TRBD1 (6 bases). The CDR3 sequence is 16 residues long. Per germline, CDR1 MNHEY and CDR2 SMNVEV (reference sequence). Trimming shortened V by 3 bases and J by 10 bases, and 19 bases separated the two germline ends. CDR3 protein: CASSLTGPGYGSPLHF. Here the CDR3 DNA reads TGTGCCAGCAGTTTGACAGGACCGGGATATGGATCACCCCTCCACTTT.

The chain's CDR3 is CASSPATRDQPQHF. CDR3 DNA sequence: TGCGCCAGCAGCCCCGCCACGCGCGATCAGCCCCAGCATTTT. The chain has TRBV5-1 and TRBJ1-5; D uncertain. The germline V gene has CDR1 SGHRS and CDR2 YFSETQ. The ends were cut back, 4 bases at V and 5 bases at J, with 13 bases in the middle. CDR3 length: 14 residues.

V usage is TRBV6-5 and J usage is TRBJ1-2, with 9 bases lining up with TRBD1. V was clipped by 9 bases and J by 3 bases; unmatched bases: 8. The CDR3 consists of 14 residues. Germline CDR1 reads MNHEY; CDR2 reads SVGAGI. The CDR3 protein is CASKITGGDYGYTF. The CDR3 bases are TGTGCCAGTAAGATCACAGGGGGCGACTATGGCTACACCTTC.

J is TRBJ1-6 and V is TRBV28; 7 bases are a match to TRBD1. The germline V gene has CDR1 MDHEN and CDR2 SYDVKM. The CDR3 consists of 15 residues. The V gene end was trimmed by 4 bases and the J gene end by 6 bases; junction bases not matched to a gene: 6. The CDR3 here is CASSSTGTANSPLHF. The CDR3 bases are TGTGCCAGCAGTTCAACCGGGACAGCTAATTCACCCCTCCACTTT.

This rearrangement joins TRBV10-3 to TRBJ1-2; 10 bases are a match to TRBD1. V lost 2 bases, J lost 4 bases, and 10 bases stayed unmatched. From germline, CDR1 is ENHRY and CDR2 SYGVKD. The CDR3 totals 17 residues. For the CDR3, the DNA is TGTGCCATCAGTGAGCGGGGAACGACAGGGGGCAGCTATGGCTACACCTTC. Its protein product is CAISERGTTGGSYGYTF.

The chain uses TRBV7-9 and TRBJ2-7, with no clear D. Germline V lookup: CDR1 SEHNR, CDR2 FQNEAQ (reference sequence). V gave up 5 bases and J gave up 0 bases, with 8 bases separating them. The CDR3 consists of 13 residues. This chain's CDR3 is CASSPGNSYEQYF. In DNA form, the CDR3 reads TGTGCCAGCAGCCCTGGGAACTCCTACGAGCAGTACTTC.

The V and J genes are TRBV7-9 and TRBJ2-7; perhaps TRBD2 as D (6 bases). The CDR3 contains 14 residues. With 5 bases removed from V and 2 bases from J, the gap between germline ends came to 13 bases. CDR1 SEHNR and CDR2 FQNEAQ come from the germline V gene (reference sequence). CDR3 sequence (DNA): TGTGCCAGCAGCGTGCGGGACGGGACCTACGAGCAGTACTTC. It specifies CASSVRDGTYEQYF. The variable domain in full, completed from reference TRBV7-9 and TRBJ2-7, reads DTGVSQNPRHKITKRGQNVTFRCDPISEHNRLYWYRQTLGQGPEFLTYFQNEAQLEKSRLLSDRFSAERPKGSFSTLEIQRTEQGDSAMYLCASSVRDGTYEQYFGPGTRLTVT.

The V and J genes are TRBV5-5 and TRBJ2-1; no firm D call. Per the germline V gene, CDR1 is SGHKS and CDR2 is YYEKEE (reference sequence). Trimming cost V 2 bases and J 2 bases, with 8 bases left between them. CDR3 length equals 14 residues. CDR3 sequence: CASSFVGAYNEQFF. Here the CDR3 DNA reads TGTGCCAGCAGCTTTGTGGGCGCCTACAATGAGCAGTTCTTC.

This CDR3 is CASSLIGTDTQYF. CDR3 coding DNA: TGTGCCAGCAGCTTGATAGGGACAGATACGCAGTATTTT. The rearrangement joins TRBV11-2 to TRBJ2-3; D ambiguous. The CDR3 covers 13 residues. V was trimmed by 3 bases and J by 3 bases, leaving 7 bases between them. Germline CDR1 and CDR2: SGHAT and FQNNGV.

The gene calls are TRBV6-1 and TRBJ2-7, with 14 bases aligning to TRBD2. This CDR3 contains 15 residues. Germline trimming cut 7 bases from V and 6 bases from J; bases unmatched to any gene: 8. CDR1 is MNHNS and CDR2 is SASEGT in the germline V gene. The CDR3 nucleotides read TGTGCCAGCAACCGACTAGCGGGGGGGCCGGGCGAGCAGTACTTC. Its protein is CASNRLAGGPGEQYF.

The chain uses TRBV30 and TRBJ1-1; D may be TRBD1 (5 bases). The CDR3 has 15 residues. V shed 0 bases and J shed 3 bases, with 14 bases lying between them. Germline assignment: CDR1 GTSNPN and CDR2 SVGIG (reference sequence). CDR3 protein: CAWSVRRGVDTEAFF. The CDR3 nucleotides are TGTGCCTGGAGTGTACGGAGGGGAGTAGACACTGAAGCTTTCTTT.